The 31 T cell receptor beta chains given below trace back to one sample, sequenced in a study of T cell responses to AZD1222 COVID-19 vaccine. Profiled with immunoSEQ multiplex PCR; TCRdb holds only in-frame clones, not every one. The sample has 90,000 to 100,000 clones; nearly 90% are singletons. Sequencing was performed on peripheral blood, taken on day 0 of AZD1222 vaccination. Source of these receptors: an adult in good health.

J is TRBJ2-7 and V is TRBV10-3; D is unclear. V shed 6 bases and J shed 0 bases, with 12 bases lying between them. The CDR3 spans 14 residues. Germline V gene lookup returns CDR1 ENHRY and CDR2 SYGVKD. The CDR3 DNA follows: TGTGCCATCAGAGATACGGGCTTCTCCTACGAGCAGTACTTC. It encodes CAIRDTGFSYEQYF.

This clone has only a few counts. The DNA for the CDR3 is TGTGCCAGCAGCGTGACAGGATTTAGCACAGATACGCAGTATTTT. Its protein is CASSVTGFSTDTQYF. The chain combines TRBV7-2 with TRBJ2-3, with TRBD1 as a possible D gene (6 bases). V was cut by 5 bases and J by 0 bases, with 12 bases left in between. The germline gives CDR1 SGHTA, CDR2 FQGNSA. The CDR3 runs 15 residues.

This clone came up a few times. CDR3 protein: CASSRFSAANTEAFF. The CDR3 nucleotides are TGTGCCAGCAGCCGGTTCAGTGCTGCGAACACTGAAGCTTTCTTT. The chain links TRBV3-1 (or the pseudogene TRBV3-2) to TRBJ1-1; D is uncertain. The CDR3 contains 15 residues. Deletions cut 4 bases from V and 1 base from J, with 13 bases between. Germline V gene lookup returns CDR1 LGHDT and CDR2 YNNKEL (reference sequence).

The chain couples TRBV14 to TRBJ1-2; D remains unclear. This CDR3 comprises 15 residues. The germline V and J ends were trimmed by 1 base and 3 bases, with 12 bases remaining between them. Germline values: CDR1 SGHDN, CDR2 FVKESK. CDR3 protein: CASSQGPYGDYGYTF. CDR3 nucleotides: TGTGCCAGCAGCCAAGGACCTTATGGCGACTATGGCTACACCTTC.

This chain connects TRBV19 to TRBJ1-5; 10 nucleotides line up with TRBD1. CDR1 and CDR2 from the germline V gene are LNHDA and SQIVND (reference sequence). This CDR3 is 23 amino acids long. The J segment lost 0 bases and the V segment lost 6 bases, leaving 26 bases of the junction unmatched. CDR3 coding DNA: TGTGCCAGTAGCCGAAAACCGGGACAGGGGACCGCCCTTACCGACTATAGCAATCAGCCCCAGCATTTT. This codes for CASSRKPGQGTALTDYSNQPQHF. The full variable domain, its missing parts supplied by reference TRBV19 and TRBJ1-5, is DGGITQSPKYLFRKEGQNVTLSCEQNLNHDAMYWYRQDPGQGLRLIYYSQIVNDFQKGDIAEGYSVSREKKESFPLTVTSAQKNPTAFYLCASSRKPGQGTALTDYSNQPQHFGDGTRLSIL.

CDR3 in amino acids: CASRPGPYSGNTIYF. In DNA, the CDR3 is TGTGCCAGCAGACCCGGACCGTACTCTGGAAACACCATATATTTT. The chain has TRBV7-2 and TRBJ1-3; D unresolved. The CDR3 has 15 amino acids. V lost 6 bases to trimming and J lost 0 bases, with 12 bases between them. The germline CDR1 and CDR2 sequences are SGHTA and FQGNSA.

As DNA, the CDR3 is TGTGCCAGCAGCGTCAGGGGCCTGGGGAACACTGAAGCTTTCTTT. It encodes CASSVRGLGNTEAFF. The rearrangement uses TRBV7-8 and TRBJ1-1; TRBD1 is a possible D gene (6 bases). CDR1 SGHVS and CDR2 FQNEAQ come from the germline V gene. V was pared by 5 bases and J by 1 base, with 14 bases between. The CDR3 is 15 amino acids.

CDR3 residues: CASSRRNGNNEQFF. The CDR3 DNA reads TGTGCCAGCAGCAGGAGGAACGGAAACAATGAGCAGTTCTTC. This chain connects TRBV7-9 to TRBJ2-1; D possibly corresponds to TRBD2 (5 bases). CDR3 size: 14 residues. CDR1 and CDR2 from the germline V gene are SEHNR and FQNEAQ (reference sequence). V lost 5 bases to trimming and J lost 5 bases, with 13 bases between them.

The chain joins TRBV7-6 to TRBJ2-3; TRBD1 might be the D (6 bases). Germline V gives CDR1 SGHVS, CDR2 FNYEAQ. Trimming took 1 base from V and 4 from J, leaving 12 bases between them. This CDR3 region has 15 residues. The CDR3 here is CASSLEAQGADTQYF. The CDR3 coding sequence is TGTGCCAGCAGCTTAGAAGCACAGGGCGCAGATACGCAGTATTTT.

This clone was found a few times. The V gene is TRBV18, the J gene TRBJ2-7; 14 nucleotides align to TRBD2. Unmatched junction bases numbered 3, after V lost 2 bases and J lost 12 bases. CDR1 is KGHSH and CDR2 is LQKENI in the germline V gene. CDR3 size: 13 residues. DNA for the CDR3: TGTGCCAGCTCACCAGGGACTAGCGGGAGTATGTACGTC. Residues: CASSPGTSGSMYV.

This chain connects TRBV4-3 to TRBJ1-1; D is unresolved. CDR1 and CDR2 (germline): LGHNA, YSLEER. Trimming cost V 0 bases and J 4 bases, with 15 bases left between them. The CDR3 length is 16 residues. The CDR3 bases are TGCGCCAGCAGCCAAGATCCGGGTCGTTTACGCACTGAAGCTTTCTTT. Its protein is CASSQDPGRLRTEAFF.

The gene calls are TRBV9 and TRBJ2-3; 9 bases fit TRBD2. Trimming at V came to 0 bases and at J to 4 bases, leaving 3 bases not matched to a gene. CDR1 is SGDLS and CDR2 is YYNGEE in the germline V gene. The CDR3 runs to 15 residues. CDR3 in amino acids: CASSVVASGADTQYF. The CDR3 DNA reads as TGTGCCAGCAGCGTAGTAGCTAGCGGGGCAGATACGCAGTATTTT.

V usage is TRBV5-4 and J usage is TRBJ1-1, with D tentatively TRBD1 (5 bases). The CDR3 is made up of 13 amino acids. CDR1 and CDR2 from the germline V gene are SGHNT and YYREEE (reference sequence). With 1 base removed from V and 3 bases from J, the gap between germline ends came to 7 bases. The CDR3, as DNA: TGTGCCAGCAGCTTGATGGGGCACACTGAAGCTTTCTTT. It encodes CASSLMGHTEAFF.

This chain uses TRBV10-3 with TRBJ1-2; D not resolved. This CDR3 contains 13 residues. With 4 bases removed from V and 1 base from J, the gap between germline ends came to 7 bases. Germline-derived CDR1 and CDR2 are ENHRY and SYGVKD. The CDR3 reads CAISAVNNYGYTF. CDR3 DNA: TGTGCCATCAGTGCCGTAAATAACTATGGCTACACCTTC.

This clone has only one observation. J is TRBJ2-2 and V is TRBV29-1; tentative D call: TRBD2 (6 bases). This CDR3 has 13 amino acids. V was trimmed by 7 bases and J by 4 bases, leaving 13 bases between them. From germline, CDR1 is SQVTM and CDR2 ANQGSEA. CDR3 in amino acids: CSAVAGLTGELFF. Here the CDR3 DNA reads TGCAGCGCGGTGGCGGGGCTCACCGGGGAGCTGTTTTTT.

V usage is TRBV7-9 and J usage is TRBJ2-2, with D possibly matching TRBD1 (6 bases). V lost 1 base to trimming and J lost 7 bases, with 13 bases between them. The germline V gene has CDR1 SEHNR and CDR2 FQNEAQ (reference sequence). The CDR3 covers 15 residues. The CDR3 region is CASSLGTVGLGELFF. The CDR3 nucleotides are TGTGCCAGCAGCTTAGGGACAGTGGGCCTCGGGGAGCTGTTTTTT.

The genes are TRBV10-3 and TRBJ2-7; 7 bases agree with TRBD2. This CDR3 has 14 residues. The J segment lost 2 bases and the V segment lost 4 bases, leaving 5 bases of the junction unmatched. Germline V CDR1 and CDR2: ENHRY, SYGVKD. The CDR3 DNA follows: TGTGCCATCAGTGGAGCGGGGACTACCTACGAGCAGTACTTC. Protein product: CAISGAGTTYEQYF.

This CDR3 reads CASSQGAGPYTEAFF. The DNA of the CDR3 is TGTGCCAGCAGCCAAGGGGCGGGTCCCTACACTGAAGCTTTCTTT. V usage is TRBV3-1 (or the pseudogene TRBV3-2) and J usage is TRBJ1-1; the D is unclear. The CDR3 consists of 15 residues. Trimming cost V 1 base and J 3 bases, with 12 bases left between them. Germline V gene sequence: CDR1 LGHDT, CDR2 YNNKEL (reference sequence).

The chain links TRBV7-9 to TRBJ1-2; D unresolved. The CDR3 contains 13 residues. The germline gives CDR1 SEHNR, CDR2 FQNEAQ (reference sequence). The V gene lost 2 bases and the J gene lost 4 bases, with 8 bases spanning the gap. The CDR3 sequence is CASSLTGFYGYTF. The CDR3 coding sequence is TGTGCCAGCAGCTTAACGGGTTTCTATGGCTACACCTTC.

J is TRBJ2-2 and V is TRBV6-4; D is unresolved. Germline assignment: CDR1 MRHNA and CDR2 SNTAGT. The germline V and J ends were trimmed by 7 bases and 4 bases, with 10 bases remaining between them. The CDR3 covers 13 residues. CDR3: CASITRVTGELFF. The CDR3, as DNA: TGTGCCAGCATCACCCGGGTCACCGGGGAGCTGTTTTTT.

The CDR3 loop reads CSARDYTF. CDR3 nucleotide sequence: TGCAGTGCTAGAGACTACACCTTC. The chain is built from TRBV20-1 and TRBJ1-2, with no clear D. With 0 bases removed from V and 10 bases from J, the gap between germline ends came to 0 bases. CDR1 and CDR2 (germline): DFQATT, SNEGSKA (reference sequence). CDR3 length equals 8 residues.

The V call is TRBV5-4, the J call TRBJ2-1; maybe TRBD2 (7 bases). The CDR3 spans 15 residues. V was pared by 2 bases and J by 2 bases, with 11 bases between. Germline CDR1 is SGHNT and CDR2 is YYREEE (reference sequence). For the CDR3, the DNA is TGTGCCAGCAGCTTAGGGGGGGGAGCCTACAATGAGCAGTTCTTC. This translates into CASSLGGGAYNEQFF.

The chain carries TRBV21-1 and TRBJ1-4. TRBV21-1 is a pseudogene. This CDR3 contains 16 residues. The CDR3 here is CASIPPGPGKNEKLFF. The CDR3 DNA follows: TGTGCCAGCATCCCTCCGGGCCCCGGGAAGAATGAAAAACTGTTTTTT.

The CDR3 sequence is CASSLASGSYEQYF. CDR3 nucleotides: TGCGCCAGCAGCTTGGCCTCAGGGTCTTACGAGCAGTACTTC. The gene calls are TRBV5-1 and TRBJ2-7, with a weak D call TRBD1 (5 bases). Looked up from germline, CDR1 is SGHRS and CDR2 is YFSETQ. With 0 bases removed from V and 4 bases from J, the gap between germline ends came to 11 bases. The CDR3 runs 14 residues.

V gene TRBV4-3 combines with J gene TRBJ2-3; TRBD1 might be the D (5 bases). Per the germline V gene, CDR1 is LGHNA and CDR2 is YSLEER. V was trimmed by 4 bases and J by 0 bases, leaving 23 bases between them. The CDR3 has 19 residues. The CDR3 DNA is TGCGCCAGCAGCCGAATATTCGGAGCAGGGTCTTCTAGCACAGATACGCAGTATTTT. As protein: CASSRIFGAGSSSTDTQYF.

This clone was observed a single time. The gene calls are TRBV29-1 and TRBJ2-1; 11 bases are a match to TRBD2. The V and J ends lost 8 bases and 5 bases, in that order; junction bases with no gene match: 8. CDR3 size: 14 residues. The germline gives CDR1 SQVTM, CDR2 ANQGSEA. The CDR3 DNA reads as TGCAGCTCGCGGACTAGCGGGCGAAACAATGAGCAGTTCTTC. Its translation is CSSRTSGRNNEQFF.

The chain has TRBV24-1 and TRBJ2-3; the D gene could be TRBD1 or TRBD2 (5 bases each). V shed 4 bases and J shed 4 bases, with 17 bases lying between them. CDR3 length: 16 residues. Germline lookup yields CDR1 KGHDR and CDR2 SFDVKD. The CDR3 sequence: CATSERGPGRADTQYF. The CDR3 DNA follows: TGTGCCACCAGTGAGCGCGGACCGGGACGGGCAGATACGCAGTATTTT.

The rearrangement uses TRBV28 and TRBJ2-2; TRBD2 agrees at 10 bases. CDR1 and CDR2 from the germline V gene are MDHEN and SYDVKM. CDR3 length: 18 amino acids. J lost 2 bases, V lost 4 bases, and 10 bases had no gene match. This CDR3 is CASSSVWASGRNTGELFF. CDR3 coding DNA: TGTGCCAGCAGTTCCGTTTGGGCTAGCGGGAGAAACACCGGGGAGCTGTTTTTT.

The chain employs TRBV7-9 and TRBJ1-1; no clear D gene. Between the trimmed V and J ends, which lost 0 bases and 1 base, there was a span of 12 bases. This CDR3 comprises 16 residues. The germline V gene encodes CDR1 SEHNR and CDR2 FQNEAQ (reference sequence). In nucleotides, the CDR3 is TGTGCCAGCAGCTTAGCCTTCTTTTCAAGGAACACTGAAGCTTTCTTT. Its translation is CASSLAFFSRNTEAFF.

The chain uses TRBV5-8 and TRBJ2-6; TRBD1 is a possible D gene (6 bases). Germline assignment: CDR1 SGHTS and CDR2 YDEGEE. Trimming removed 0 bases from V and 3 bases from J, with 7 bases in between. The CDR3 spans 15 residues. The CDR3 loop is CASSLDRVGANVLTF. DNA for the CDR3: TGTGCCAGCAGCTTGGACAGGGTTGGGGCCAACGTCCTGACTTTC.

V usage is TRBV4-3 and J usage is TRBJ1-2; TRBD1 matches at 9 bases. V lost 0 bases and J lost 3; bases outside the gene matches: 11. There are 18 residues in the CDR3. CDR1 and CDR2 (germline): LGHNA, YSLEER. CDR3 loop: CASSQDLWETGGDYGYTF. In DNA, the CDR3 is TGCGCCAGCAGCCAAGATCTGTGGGAGACAGGGGGGGACTATGGCTACACCTTC.